This T cell receptor (beta chain) was documented in a study of Tregs in tolerant kidney transplant recipients. CD4+CD25+CD127- Tregs, CD4+CD25- non-Tregs, CD4 and CD8 cells were sorted. As concerns this clone: Antigen unknown. From the germline J gene comes the end of the CDR3, since the read stops 3 residues before it.

This CDR3 has 16 residues. Looked up from germline, CDR1 is LNHDA and CDR2 is SQIVND (reference sequence). V lost 7 bases, J lost 6 bases, and 19 bases lay in between. Study-level points and caveats: The most relevant donor-specific Treg TCRbeta repertoire apparently came from expansion with activated donor B cells.

Assay used: immunoSEQ multiplex PCR; TCRdb lists only in-frame clones, some missing. This listing includes about 30,000 clones. The specimen comprised CD8+ T cells from blood, sampled before the transplant. The chain carries TRBV19 and TRBJ1-6; D perhaps matches TRBD1 (6 bases). The TCR sequence derives from a human donor who received a combined kidney and bone marrow transplant. The sequenced part of the CDR3 DNA is TGTGCCAGTATGTTGAAGGCGGGACACCTTAATTCACCC. It specifies CASMLKAGHLNSP. The whole CDR3 sequence is CASMLKAGHLNSPLHF.